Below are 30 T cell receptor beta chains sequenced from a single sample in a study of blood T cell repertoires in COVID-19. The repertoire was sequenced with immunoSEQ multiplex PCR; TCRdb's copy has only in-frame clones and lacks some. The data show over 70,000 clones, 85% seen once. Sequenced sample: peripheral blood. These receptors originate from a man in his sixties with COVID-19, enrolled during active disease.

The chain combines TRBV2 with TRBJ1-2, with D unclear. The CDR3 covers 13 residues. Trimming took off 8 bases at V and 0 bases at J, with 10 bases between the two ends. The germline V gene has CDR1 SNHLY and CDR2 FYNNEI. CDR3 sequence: CASAQLTNYGYTF. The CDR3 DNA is TGTGCCAGCGCCCAACTAACTAACTATGGCTACACCTTC.

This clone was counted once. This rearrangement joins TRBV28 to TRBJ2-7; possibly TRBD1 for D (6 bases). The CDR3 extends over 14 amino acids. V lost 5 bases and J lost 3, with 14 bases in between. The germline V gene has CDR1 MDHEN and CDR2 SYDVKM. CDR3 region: CASSTPGQSYEQYF. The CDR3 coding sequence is TGTGCCAGCAGTACCCCCGGACAGAGCTACGAGCAGTACTTC.

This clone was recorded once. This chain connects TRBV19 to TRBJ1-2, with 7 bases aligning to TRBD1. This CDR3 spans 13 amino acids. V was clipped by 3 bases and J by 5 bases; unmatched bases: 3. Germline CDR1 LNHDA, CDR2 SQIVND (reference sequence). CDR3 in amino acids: CASSIGQEYGYTF. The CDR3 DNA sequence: TGTGCCAGTAGTATCGGACAGGAATATGGCTACACCTTC.

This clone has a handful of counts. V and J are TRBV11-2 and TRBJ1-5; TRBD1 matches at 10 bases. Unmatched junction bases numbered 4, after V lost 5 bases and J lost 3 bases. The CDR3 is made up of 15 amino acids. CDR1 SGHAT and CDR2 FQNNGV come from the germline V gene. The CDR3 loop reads CASSQDRGPNQPQHF. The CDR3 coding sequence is TGTGCCAGCAGCCAAGACAGGGGGCCCAATCAGCCCCAGCATTTT.

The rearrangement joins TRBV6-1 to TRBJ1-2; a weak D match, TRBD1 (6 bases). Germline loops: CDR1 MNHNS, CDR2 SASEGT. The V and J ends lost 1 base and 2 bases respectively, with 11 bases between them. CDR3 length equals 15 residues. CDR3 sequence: CASSEEAGENYGYTF. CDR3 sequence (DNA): TGTGCCAGCAGTGAAGAAGCAGGGGAGAACTATGGCTACACCTTC.

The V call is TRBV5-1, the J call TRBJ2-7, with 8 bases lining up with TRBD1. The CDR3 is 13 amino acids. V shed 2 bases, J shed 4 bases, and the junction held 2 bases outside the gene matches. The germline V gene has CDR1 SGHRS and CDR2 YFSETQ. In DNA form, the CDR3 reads TGCGCCAGCAGCTTTTACAGGGGGTACGAGCAGTACTTC. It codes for CASSFYRGYEQYF.

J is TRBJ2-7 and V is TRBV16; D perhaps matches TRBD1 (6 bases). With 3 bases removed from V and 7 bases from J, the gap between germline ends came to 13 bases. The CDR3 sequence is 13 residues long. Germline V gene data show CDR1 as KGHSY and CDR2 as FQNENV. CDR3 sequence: CASSQGAGREQYF. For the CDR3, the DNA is TGTGCCAGCAGCCAGGGGGCCGGGCGAGAGCAGTACTTC.

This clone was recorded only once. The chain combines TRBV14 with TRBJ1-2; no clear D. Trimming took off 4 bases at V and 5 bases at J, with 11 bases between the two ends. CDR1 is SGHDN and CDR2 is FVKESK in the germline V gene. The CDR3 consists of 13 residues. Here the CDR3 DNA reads TGTGCCAGCAGCCTCGAGGCCTATTATGGCTACACCTTC. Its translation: CASSLEAYYGYTF. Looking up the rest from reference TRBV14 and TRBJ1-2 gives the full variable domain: EAGVTQFPSHSVIEKGQTVTLRCDPISGHDNLYWYRRVMGKEIKFLLHFVKESKQDESGMPNNRFLAERTGGTYSTLKVQPAELEDSGVYFCASSLEAYYGYTFGSGTRLTVV.

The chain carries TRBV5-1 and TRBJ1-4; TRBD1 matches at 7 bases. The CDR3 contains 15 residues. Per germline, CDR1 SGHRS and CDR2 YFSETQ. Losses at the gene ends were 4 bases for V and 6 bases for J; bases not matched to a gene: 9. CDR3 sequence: CASSRGQAVHEKLFF. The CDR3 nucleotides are TGCGCCAGCAGCCGAGGACAGGCAGTTCATGAAAAACTGTTTTTT.

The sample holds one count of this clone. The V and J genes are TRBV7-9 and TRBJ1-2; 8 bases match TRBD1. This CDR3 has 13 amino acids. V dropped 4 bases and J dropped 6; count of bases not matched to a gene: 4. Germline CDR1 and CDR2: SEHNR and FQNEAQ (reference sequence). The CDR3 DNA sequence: TGTGCCAGCAGCTCCCAGGGGGCAAATGGCTACACCTTC. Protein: CASSSQGANGYTF.

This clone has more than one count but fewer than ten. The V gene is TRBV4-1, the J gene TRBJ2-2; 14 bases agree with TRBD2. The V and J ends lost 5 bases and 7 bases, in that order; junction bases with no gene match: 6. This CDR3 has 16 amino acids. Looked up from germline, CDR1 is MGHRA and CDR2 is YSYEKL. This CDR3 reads CASSLTSGGANGELFF. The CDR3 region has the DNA TGCGCCAGCAGCTTGACTAGCGGGGGGGCCAACGGGGAGCTGTTTTTT.

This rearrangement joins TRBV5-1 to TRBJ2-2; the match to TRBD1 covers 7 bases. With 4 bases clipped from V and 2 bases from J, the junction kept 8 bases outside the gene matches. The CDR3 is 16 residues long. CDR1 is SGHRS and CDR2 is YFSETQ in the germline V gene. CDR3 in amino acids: CASSRNRGHNTGELFF. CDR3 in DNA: TGCGCCAGCAGCAGGAACAGGGGCCACAACACCGGGGAGCTGTTTTTT.

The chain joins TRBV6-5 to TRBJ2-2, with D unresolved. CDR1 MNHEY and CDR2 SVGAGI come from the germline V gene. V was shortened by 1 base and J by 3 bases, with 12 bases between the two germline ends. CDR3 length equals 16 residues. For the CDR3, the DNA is TGTGCCAGCAGTTACTTGTCGCGGAAAGACACCGGGGAGCTGTTTTTT. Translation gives CASSYLSRKDTGELFF.

The CDR3 DNA follows: TGTGCCAGCAGTTCCCAACTAGCGGGGCTTGGGAATGAGCAGTTCTTC. This encodes CASSSQLAGLGNEQFF. The chain uses TRBV27 and TRBJ2-1; 10 bases are shared with TRBD2. The V and J ends lost 4 bases and 7 bases, in that order; junction bases with no gene match: 10. CDR1 MNHEY and CDR2 SMNVEV come from the germline V gene (reference sequence). The CDR3 spans 16 residues.

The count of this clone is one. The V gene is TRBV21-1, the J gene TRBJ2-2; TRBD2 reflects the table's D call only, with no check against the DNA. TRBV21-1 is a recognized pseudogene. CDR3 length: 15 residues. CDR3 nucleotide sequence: TGTGCCAGCATGACGAGACTTTGGAACACCGGGGAGCTGTTTTTT. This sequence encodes CASMTRLWNTGELFF.

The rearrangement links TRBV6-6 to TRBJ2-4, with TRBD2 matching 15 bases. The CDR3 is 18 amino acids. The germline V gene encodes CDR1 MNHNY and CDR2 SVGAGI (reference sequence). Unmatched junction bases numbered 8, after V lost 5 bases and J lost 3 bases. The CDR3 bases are TGTGCCAGCAGTCCACAGGGACTAGCGGGGGGCGGCAAAAACATTCAGTACTTC. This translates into CASSPQGLAGGGKNIQYF.

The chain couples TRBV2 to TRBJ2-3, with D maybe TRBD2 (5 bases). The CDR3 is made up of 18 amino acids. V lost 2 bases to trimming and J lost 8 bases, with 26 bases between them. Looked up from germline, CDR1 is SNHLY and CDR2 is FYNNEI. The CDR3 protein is CASSEQWSGAVERSTQYF. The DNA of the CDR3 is TGTGCCAGCAGTGAACAGTGGTCAGGAGCGGTGGAGAGAAGTACGCAGTATTTT.

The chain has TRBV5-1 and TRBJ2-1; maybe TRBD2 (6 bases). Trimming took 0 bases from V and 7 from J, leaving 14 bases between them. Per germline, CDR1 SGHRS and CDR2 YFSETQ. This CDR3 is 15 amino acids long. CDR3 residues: CASSLVAEDGNEQFF. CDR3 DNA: TGCGCCAGCAGCTTGGTAGCGGAGGATGGGAATGAGCAGTTCTTC.

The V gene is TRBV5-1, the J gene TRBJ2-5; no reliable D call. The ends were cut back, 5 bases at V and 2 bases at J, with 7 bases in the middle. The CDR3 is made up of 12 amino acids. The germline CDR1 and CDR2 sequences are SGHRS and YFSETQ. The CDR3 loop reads CASSRPQETQYF. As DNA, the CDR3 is TGCGCCAGCAGTCGTCCTCAAGAGACCCAGTACTTC.

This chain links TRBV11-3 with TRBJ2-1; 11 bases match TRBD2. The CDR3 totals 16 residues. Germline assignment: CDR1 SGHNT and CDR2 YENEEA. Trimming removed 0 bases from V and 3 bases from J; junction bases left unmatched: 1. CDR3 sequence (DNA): TGTGCCAGCAGCTTAGATAGCGGGGGGGTCTACAATGAGCAGTTCTTC. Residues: CASSLDSGGVYNEQFF.

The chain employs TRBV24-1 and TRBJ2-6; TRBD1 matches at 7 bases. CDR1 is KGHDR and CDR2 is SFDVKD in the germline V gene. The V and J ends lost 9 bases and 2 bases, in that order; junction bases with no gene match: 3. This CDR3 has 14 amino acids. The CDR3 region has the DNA TGTGCCACCGCAGGGGGTCCTGGGGCCAACGTCCTGACTTTC. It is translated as CATAGGPGANVLTF.

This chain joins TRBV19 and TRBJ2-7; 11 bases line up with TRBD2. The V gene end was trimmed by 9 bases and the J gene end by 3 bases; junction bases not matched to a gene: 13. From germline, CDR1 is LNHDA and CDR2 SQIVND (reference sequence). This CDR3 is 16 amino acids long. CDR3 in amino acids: CASSGTSGLSYYEQYF. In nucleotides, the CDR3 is TGTGCCAGCTCCGGGACTAGCGGTTTGAGTTACTACGAGCAGTACTTC.

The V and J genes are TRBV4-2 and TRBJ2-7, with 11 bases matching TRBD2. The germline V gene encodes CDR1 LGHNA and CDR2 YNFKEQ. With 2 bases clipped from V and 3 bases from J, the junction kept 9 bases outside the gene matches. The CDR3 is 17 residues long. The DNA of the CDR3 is TGTGCCAGCAGCCAATTGGCTAGCGGGGGGAACAGCTACGAGCAGTACTTC. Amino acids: CASSQLASGGNSYEQYF.

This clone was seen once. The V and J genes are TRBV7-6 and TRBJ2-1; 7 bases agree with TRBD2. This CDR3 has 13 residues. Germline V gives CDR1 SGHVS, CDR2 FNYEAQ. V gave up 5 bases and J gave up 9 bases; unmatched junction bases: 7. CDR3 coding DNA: TGTGCCAGCAGCAATGGACTAGTGGGTGAGCAGTTCTTC. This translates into CASSNGLVGEQFF.

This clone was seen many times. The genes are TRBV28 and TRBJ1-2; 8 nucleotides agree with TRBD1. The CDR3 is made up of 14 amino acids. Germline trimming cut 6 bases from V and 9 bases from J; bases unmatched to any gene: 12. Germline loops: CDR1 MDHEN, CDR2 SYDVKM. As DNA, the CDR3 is TGTGCCAGCAGACCCGGGAACGACAGGGGTAGCTACACCTTC. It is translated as CASRPGNDRGSYTF.

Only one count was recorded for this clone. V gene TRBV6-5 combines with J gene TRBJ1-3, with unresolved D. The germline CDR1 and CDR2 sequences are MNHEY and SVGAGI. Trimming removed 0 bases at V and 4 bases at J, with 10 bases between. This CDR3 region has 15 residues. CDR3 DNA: TGTGCCAGCAGTTACTCGACCGGGGAAGGAAACACCATATATTTT. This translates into CASSYSTGEGNTIYF.

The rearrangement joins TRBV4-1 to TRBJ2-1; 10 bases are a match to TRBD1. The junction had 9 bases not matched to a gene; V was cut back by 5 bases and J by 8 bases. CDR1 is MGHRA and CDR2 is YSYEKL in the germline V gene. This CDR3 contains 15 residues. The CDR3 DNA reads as TGCGCCAGCAGCGGACCGGGACAGGGGCTTCATGAGCAGTTCTTC. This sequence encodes CASSGPGQGLHEQFF.

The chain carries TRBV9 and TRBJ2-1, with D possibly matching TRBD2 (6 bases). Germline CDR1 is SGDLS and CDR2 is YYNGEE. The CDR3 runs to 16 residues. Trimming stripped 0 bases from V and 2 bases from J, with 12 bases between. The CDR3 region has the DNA TGTGCCAGCAGCGTAGGTTCCGGGGGAGCCTACAATGAGCAGTTCTTC. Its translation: CASSVGSGGAYNEQFF.

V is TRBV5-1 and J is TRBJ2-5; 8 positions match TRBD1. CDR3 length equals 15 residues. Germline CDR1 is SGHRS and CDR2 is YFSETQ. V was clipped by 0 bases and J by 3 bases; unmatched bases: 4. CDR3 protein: CASSLDGTGEETQYF. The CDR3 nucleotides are TGCGCCAGCAGCTTGGATGGGACAGGAGAAGAGACCCAGTACTTC. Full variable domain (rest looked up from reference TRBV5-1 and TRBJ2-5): KAGVTQTPRYLIKTRGQQVTLSCSPISGHRSVSWYQQTPGQGLQFLFEYFSETQRNKGNFPGRFSGRQFSNSRSEMNVSTLELGDSALYLCASSLDGTGEETQYFGPGTRLLVL.

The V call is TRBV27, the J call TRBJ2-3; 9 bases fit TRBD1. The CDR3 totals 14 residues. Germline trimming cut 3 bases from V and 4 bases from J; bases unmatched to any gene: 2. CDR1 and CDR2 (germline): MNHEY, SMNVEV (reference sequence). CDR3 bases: TGTGCCAGCAGTTTCGGACAGGGGCCAGATACGCAGTATTTT. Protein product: CASSFGQGPDTQYF.